This T cell receptor beta chain was captured in a study of PD-L1 blockade in urothelial cancer (dated by TCRdb to about 2017). Concerning the study at large: All patients started therapy in the mid-2010s and received atezolizumab 1,200 mg intravenously every 3 weeks. About 90% of the roughly 30 patients were males with bladder-origin urothelial cancer, and 18 of 29 reported a prior smoking history. Patients had an ECOG performance status of 0 or 1 and had received between 0 and 3 prior chemotherapy regimens. Blood samples were analyzed at two time points: 3 weeks after treatment start (second dose) and 6 weeks after treatment start. Blood samples gave median yields of around 140,000 T cells and around 88,000 unique TCRs, along with a median clonality of 0.080. The study was an exploratory multi-omic analysis of somatic, immune and clinical correlates of response to PD-L1 blockade with atezolizumab in urothelial cancer. Pretreatment tumor samples, along with matched peripheral blood serially collected before and after atezolizumab treatment, were subjected to TCR sequencing. Progression-free survival longer than 6 months counted as durable clinical benefit, and TCR features were additionally tested against both progression-free and overall survival. In the same patients, pretreatment tumors underwent whole exome sequencing and RNA sequencing in addition to TCR sequencing. Nine patients achieved durable clinical benefit and approximately 20 did not. Approximately 29 patients had pretreatment blood TCR-seq, about 25 had at least one posttreatment blood collection, and about 25 had tumor TCR-seq. Broader findings and caveats from the paper: A pretreatment peripheral blood TCR clonality below the median was linked to improved progression-free and overall survival. Because the sample size was small (n of about 30) and many of the analyses were exploratory, the results are meant to be hypothesis-generating. Patients with durable benefit showed greater expansion of tumor-associated TCR clones in peripheral blood 3 weeks after starting treatment (n ≈ 21, p = 0.022).

On this clone: The antigen this receptor binds is unknown. There are no base qualities to consult, and no much larger clone falls within one base.

At the junction V is shortened by 5 bases and J by 4 bases; bases outside the gene matches: 11. The CDR3 goes from the cysteine to the phenylalanine over 15 residues. The entry retains the CDR3 DNA only, 45 bases that are in frame from base 1. For CDR1 and CDR2, the germline V gene lists SGHRS and YFSETQ. The sample's time point label, in plain terms: peripheral blood 6 weeks after treatment start. A total of 25 to 30 patients with locally advanced or metastatic urothelial carcinoma, treated at Memorial Sloan Kettering on a trial protocol, made up the cohort. Peripheral blood mononuclear cells were collected pretreatment and during treatment, at between 1 and 8 total time points per patient. The Qiagen DNeasy Blood extraction kit was used to purify genomic DNA from total PBMCs and from tumor samples. PBMCs were collected pretreatment and during treatment and were isolated and stored as previously described.

To estimate absolute template abundance from read counts, synthetic TCR analog templates were spiked into each PCR. Using the immunoSEQ assay, TCRbeta CDR3 regions were amplified from genomic DNA with bias-controlled V and J gene primers. Rearranged TCRbeta segments were sequenced at approximately 20X coverage. Per the source publication's procedure: Clustering was used to correct sequencing errors, and CDR3s were annotated against IMGT to assign V, D and J genes. Only productive TCRbeta rearrangements were used in downstream analyses, excluding out-of-frame or stop-codon sequences. Clonality was computed as one minus Shannon entropy normalized by the log of the number of unique productive sequences. Clones differing between time points or between blood and tumor were identified by Fisher's exact test with Benjamini-Hochberg correction at adjusted p below 0.01. Imported from immuneACCESS, the table was reduced by TCRdb to in-frame sequences with V and J called. These copies leave out some clones; in studies compared against another copy, an unresolved V gene accounts for under half, and the cause of the remainder is not known. V, J and clone size are taken as reported in that table, and D and trimming were inferred from the DNA itself. The sample table shows approximately 36,000 clones, and approximately 80% are seen once. The top ten clonotypes cover more than 9% of the sample.

The TCR sequence derives from a man aged 35-49 years with urothelial cancer. The receptor chain draws on TRBV5-1 and TRBJ2-7, and TRBD2 aligns with 8 junction nucleotides. This specimen consisted of PBMCs, obtained around atezolizumab (anti-PD-L1) treatment. CDR3 region: CASSLTAGGGYEQYF. In nucleotide form, the sequence is TGCGCCAGCAGTCTAACGGCGGGAGGAGGGTACGAGCAGTACTTC.